These 11 T cell receptor beta chains were all obtained from the same sample, sequenced in a study of metastatic and nonmetastatic thyroid tumors. All patients reached thyroid surgery having received no treatment beforehand. TCRdb re-analyzed the PCR reads through MiXCR. Counted here are tens of thousands of clones, about 26% occurring once; the ten biggest clones make up approximately 6%. The specimen sequenced was blood. The receptors come from a female donor with papillary thyroid cancer or a benign thyroid nodule (not recorded which). Some clones in this sample may be carry-over from other donors' samples.

In this sample, this clone is medium-sized. The chain links TRBV28 to TRBJ2-7; D tentatively reads TRBD1 or TRBD2 (5 bases each). Per the germline V gene, CDR1 is MDHEN and CDR2 is SYDVKM. The germline V and J ends were trimmed by 7 bases and 8 bases, with 18 bases remaining between them. CDR3 length equals 13 residues. This CDR3 is CASTPGDRGQQYF. The CDR3 DNA sequence: TGTGCCAGCACTCCTGGGGATAGGGGACAGCAGTACTTC.

This clone was recorded at least ten times. V usage is TRBV7-6 and J usage is TRBJ2-1, with no clear D. This CDR3 region has 12 residues. Germline V gene lookup returns CDR1 SGHVS and CDR2 FNYEAQ. Trimming left V 1 base short and J 10 bases short, with 8 bases between. CDR3 coding DNA: TGTGCCAGCAGCTTAGAGTCGACCGAGCAGTTCTTC. Its protein is CASSLESTEQFF.

This clone was counted between two and nine times. The identical CDR3 is also encoded by other nucleotide sequences in the sample. The V call is TRBV27, the J call TRBJ1-2, with D unresolved. Germline V gene sequence: CDR1 MNHEY, CDR2 SMNVEV (reference sequence). The V end was cut by 4 bases, the J end by 4 bases, with 16 bases between. The CDR3 runs to 15 residues. The CDR3 nucleotides are TGTGCCAGCAGTTCTCTGCTAACCGGTCTCTATGGCTACACCTTC. This encodes CASSSLLTGLYGYTF.

V usage is TRBV6-2 or TRBV6-3 and J usage is TRBJ2-7; TRBD1 matches 9 bases. Per germline, CDR1 MNHEY and CDR2 SVGEGT. This CDR3 is built from 20 residues. V was clipped by 8 bases and J by 5 bases; unmatched bases: 28. CDR3 sequence: CASSRAPGQGVYFSVHEQYV. In DNA form, the CDR3 reads TGTGCCAGCTCCAGAGCCCCGGGACAGGGTGTTTATTTTTCTGTCCACGAGCAGTACGTC.

This clone was recorded many times. The rearrangement links TRBV5-1 to TRBJ1-2; TRBD1 aligns across 8 bases. Germline assignment: CDR1 SGHRS and CDR2 YFSETQ. The CDR3 is 14 residues long. The V gene end was trimmed by 2 bases and the J gene end by 6 bases; junction bases not matched to a gene: 6. For the CDR3, the DNA is TGCGCCAGCAGCTTAACACAGGGGGAAGATGGCTACACCTTC. Protein product: CASSLTQGEDGYTF.

The sample holds many counts of this clone. This sequence joins TRBV7-8 and TRBJ2-3, with 8 bases identical to TRBD2. CDR3 length: 15 amino acids. The germline gives CDR1 SGHVS, CDR2 FQNEAQ. V gave up 4 bases and J gave up 0 bases; unmatched junction bases: 3. The CDR3 DNA reads TGTGCCAGCAGCTCCATAGCGGGAAGCACAGATACGCAGTATTTT. Its protein product is CASSSIAGSTDTQYF.

In regard to this clone: Within the sample, other DNA sequences also encode this same CDR3. CDR3 loop: CASSLLGVGGKTQYF. CDR3 coding DNA: TGTGCCAGCAGTCTGCTTGGGGTTGGGGGGAAGACCCAGTACTTC. This chain joins TRBV6-1 and TRBJ2-5, with D possibly being TRBD2 (6 bases). V gave up 5 bases and J gave up 6 bases, with 19 bases separating them. The CDR3 runs to 15 residues. Germline V gene sequence: CDR1 MNHNS, CDR2 SASEGT.

This clone was counted ten times or more. The identical CDR3 is also encoded by other nucleotide sequences in the sample. V gene TRBV9 combines with J gene TRBJ1-2; D might be TRBD1 (5 bases). The CDR3 totals 16 residues. Germline-derived CDR1 and CDR2 are SGDLS and YYNGEE. With 3 bases removed from V and 3 bases from J, the gap between germline ends came to 18 bases. The CDR3 reads CASSASTVPPDYGYTF. The CDR3 coding sequence is TGTGCCAGCAGCGCCTCGACAGTCCCCCCCGACTATGGCTACACCTTC.

This clone was counted a single time. The chain recombines TRBV5-1 with TRBJ2-1, with 7 bases identical to TRBD2. Germline CDR1 is SGHRS and CDR2 is YFSETQ. This CDR3 has 17 residues. Trimming removed 0 bases from V and 4 bases from J; junction bases left unmatched: 10. The CDR3 is CASSLASTIGRYNEQFF. CDR3 bases: TGCGCCAGCAGCTTGGCCTCGACTATCGGGAGGTACAATGAGCAGTTCTTC.

This clone came up many times. V usage is TRBV15 and J usage is TRBJ1-2; D perhaps matches TRBD1 (5 bases). Germline loops: CDR1 LNHNV, CDR2 YYDKDF (reference sequence). The CDR3 totals 14 residues. The V and J ends lost 0 bases and 6 bases respectively, with 11 bases between them. As DNA, the CDR3 is TGTGCCACCAGCAGAGAGCGGGGGGGAAATGGCTACACCTTC. Its translation: CATSRERGGNGYTF.

This clone rates as medium-sized. CDR3 residues: CASSFRIRDPQGGYTF. DNA of the CDR3: TGTGCCAGCAGTTTTCGCATCCGGGACCCCCAGGGAGGCTACACCTTC. This chain connects TRBV6-1 to TRBJ1-2; the D gene is possibly TRBD1 (5 bases). The germline V gene has CDR1 MNHNS and CDR2 SASEGT. This CDR3 is built from 16 residues. The V and J ends lost 5 bases and 8 bases respectively, with 24 bases between them.